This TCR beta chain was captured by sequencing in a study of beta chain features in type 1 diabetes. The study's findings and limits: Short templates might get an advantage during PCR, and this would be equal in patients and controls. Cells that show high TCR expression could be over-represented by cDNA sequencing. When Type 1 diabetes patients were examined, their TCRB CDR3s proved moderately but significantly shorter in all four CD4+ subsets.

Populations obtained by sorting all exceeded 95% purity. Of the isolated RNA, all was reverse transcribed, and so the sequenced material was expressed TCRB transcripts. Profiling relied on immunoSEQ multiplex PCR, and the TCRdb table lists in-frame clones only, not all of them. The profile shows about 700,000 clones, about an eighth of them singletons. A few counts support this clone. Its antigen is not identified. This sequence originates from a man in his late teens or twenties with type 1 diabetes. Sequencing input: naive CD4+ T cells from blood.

The CDR3 loop is CAWSLVRTSGASYNEQFF. In DNA, the CDR3 is TGTGCCTGGAGTCTAGTGAGAACTAGCGGGGCCTCCTACAATGAGCAGTTCTTC. The rearrangement uses TRBV30 and TRBJ2-1; TRBD2 agrees at 10 bases. V was pared by 2 bases and J by 0 bases, with 10 bases of the junction left unmatched. The CDR3 runs 18 residues. Germline-derived CDR1 and CDR2 are GTSNPN and SVGIG (reference sequence).